The 25 T cell receptor beta chains below come from one sample, sequenced in a study of beta chain features in type 1 diabetes. Sequenced material consisted of expressed TCRB transcripts (all of the isolated RNA was reverse transcribed). Sequenced by immunoSEQ multiplex PCR; TCRdb stores in-frame clones only, minus some. The sample includes 350,000 to 450,000 clones, around 13% seen only once; the top ten take less than 0.04%. Sequencing used naive CD4+ T cells from blood. The receptors derive from a young man in good health.

This clone turned up a few times. V and J are TRBV30 and TRBJ2-5, with D possibly being TRBD2 (6 bases). V shed 1 base and J shed 1 base, with 7 bases lying between them. This CDR3 spans 13 amino acids. From germline, CDR1 is GTSNPN and CDR2 SVGIG (reference sequence). CDR3 sequence: CAWSAGVQETQYF. Written as DNA, the CDR3 is TGTGCCTGGAGTGCGGGGGTCCAAGAGACCCAGTACTTC.

The rearrangement links TRBV19 to TRBJ2-5, with a possible D match to TRBD2 (6 bases). The CDR3 length is 12 residues. Trimming removed 5 bases from V and 7 bases from J, with 11 bases in between. Germline V gives CDR1 LNHDA, CDR2 SQIVND (reference sequence). This CDR3 is CASSPGAGTQYF. The CDR3 DNA follows: TGTGCCAGTAGTCCGGGAGCAGGGACCCAGTACTTC.

This chain joins TRBV15 and TRBJ2-7, with 7 positions matching TRBD2. Trimming removed 6 bases from V and 1 base from J; junction bases left unmatched: 3. This CDR3 is built from 13 residues. Germline V CDR1 and CDR2: LNHNV, YYDKDF (reference sequence). CDR3 nucleotide sequence: TGTGCCACCAGAGGGACTACGTCCTACGAGCAGTACTTC. Encoded protein: CATRGTTSYEQYF. Filled out from reference TRBV15 and TRBJ2-7, the complete variable domain reads DAMVIQNPRYQVTQFGKPVTLSCSQTLNHNVMYWYQQKSSQAPKLLFHYYDKDFNNEADTPDNFQSRRPNTSFCFLDIRSPGLGDTAMYLCATRGTTSYEQYFGPGTRLTVT.

This clone has more than one count but fewer than ten. This chain's CDR3 is CASSATLGRGPGEQYV. CDR3 nucleotide sequence: TGTGCCAGCAGTGCTACGCTGGGGAGGGGACCTGGAGAGCAGTACGTC. This sequence joins TRBV27 and TRBJ2-7; 7 positions agree with TRBD2. The CDR3 is 16 amino acids. The V and J ends lost 5 bases and 7 bases, in that order; junction bases with no gene match: 17. Germline CDR1 and CDR2: MNHEY and SMNVEV (reference sequence).

This clone was found a few times. The chain recombines TRBV6-5 with TRBJ2-3; possibly TRBD1 for D (5 bases). Trimming stripped 5 bases from V and 1 base from J, with 10 bases between. The length of the CDR3 is 14 residues. Germline CDR1 and CDR2: MNHEY and SVGAGI. CDR3 DNA sequence: TGTGCCAGCAGTCGACAGAGTGGCACAGATACGCAGTATTTT. It specifies CASSRQSGTDTQYF.

This sequence joins TRBV10-3 and TRBJ1-1, with 7 bases matching TRBD1. V gave up 8 bases and J gave up 0 bases; unmatched junction bases: 0. The CDR3 is 12 residues long. Germline loops: CDR1 ENHRY, CDR2 SYGVKD. The CDR3 DNA reads as TGTGCCATCGGACAGGTGAACACTGAAGCTTTCTTT. This codes for CAIGQVNTEAFF.

This chain uses TRBV7-2 with TRBJ2-1; tentative D call: TRBD2 (7 bases). Germline V gene sequence: CDR1 SGHTA, CDR2 FQGNSA. The CDR3 spans 16 residues. Trimming shortened V by 5 bases and J by 1 base, and 15 bases separated the two germline ends. CDR3 nucleotide sequence: TGTGCCAGCAGCCCGGAGAGGGGGGGATCCTACAATGAGCAGTTCTTC. The encoded protein is CASSPERGGSYNEQFF.

The genes are TRBV2 and TRBJ1-3; TRBD1 is a possible D gene (5 bases). The CDR3 is made up of 16 amino acids. Germline V CDR1 and CDR2: SNHLY, FYNNEI. Trimming shortened V by 6 bases and J by 0 bases, and 15 bases separated the two germline ends. The CDR3 region has the DNA TGTGCCAGCAGCGCCACGGGACTTAACTCTGGAAACACCATATATTTT. Translation: CASSATGLNSGNTIYF.

This clone was seen only a few times. The chain carries TRBV29-1 and TRBJ2-1; 8 bases map to TRBD2. Germline assignment: CDR1 SQVTM and CDR2 ANQGSEA. The J segment lost 6 bases and the V segment lost 7 bases, leaving 8 bases of the junction unmatched. The CDR3 spans 13 residues. The CDR3 reads CSGAAGVGNEQFF. The CDR3 DNA reads as TGCAGCGGAGCAGCGGGAGTTGGCAATGAGCAGTTCTTC.

V gene TRBV7-7 combines with J gene TRBJ2-2; possibly TRBD2 for D (6 bases). Germline-derived CDR1 and CDR2 are SSHAT and FNYEAQ (reference sequence). CDR3 length: 13 residues. CDR3 sequence: CASGRGYTGELFF. The CDR3 region has the DNA TGTGCTAGCGGCCGGGGATACACCGGGGAGCTGTTTTTT.

This clone was seen a handful of times. This rearrangement joins TRBV5-6 to TRBJ2-7, with D possibly matching TRBD2 (5 bases). The CDR3 has 14 residues. Trimming shortened V by 0 bases and J by 4 bases, and 11 bases separated the two germline ends. Germline V gene lookup returns CDR1 SGHDT and CDR2 YYEEEE. CDR3 amino acids: CASSLDGRTYEQYV. The CDR3 nucleotides read TGTGCCAGCAGCTTGGATGGGAGAACGTACGAGCAGTACGTC.

This clone was found a few times. This chain joins TRBV7-2 and TRBJ1-1; D ambiguous. There are 14 residues in the CDR3. Germline CDR1 is SGHTA and CDR2 is FQGNSA. Trimming took 2 bases from V and 1 from J, leaving 8 bases between them. The CDR3 DNA follows: TGTGCCAGCAGCTTATACGGGGAGAACACTGAAGCTTTCTTT. The encoded protein is CASSLYGENTEAFF.

The chain carries TRBV11-2 and TRBJ2-5, with 8 bases aligning to TRBD2. Germline V gives CDR1 SGHAT, CDR2 FQNNGV. J gave up 5 bases and V 6 bases, and 5 bases lay outside the gene matches. CDR3 length: 13 residues. In DNA, the CDR3 is TGTGCCAGCAGACGACTAGCGTTGGAGACCCAGTACTTC. It encodes CASRRLALETQYF.

This clone appeared a few times. The genes are TRBV5-4 and TRBJ2-1; unclear D gene. The germline V gene has CDR1 SGHNT and CDR2 YYREEE (reference sequence). The germline V and J ends were trimmed by 0 bases and 5 bases, with 15 bases remaining between them. This CDR3 is built from 16 residues. The CDR3 nucleotides read TGTGCCAGCAGCTTGGGGGCATCAGACAAGCACAATGAGCAGTTCTTC. Translating gives CASSLGASDKHNEQFF.

This clone was counted only a few times. The chain has TRBV7-9 and TRBJ2-1; no reliable D call. V was cut by 5 bases and J by 8 bases, with 4 bases left in between. Germline values: CDR1 SEHNR, CDR2 FQNEAQ (reference sequence). The CDR3 is 10 amino acids. CDR3 amino acids: CASSLHEQFF. The CDR3 coding sequence is TGTGCCAGCAGCCTCCATGAGCAGTTCTTC.

V is TRBV7-2 and J is TRBJ1-2; D gene unclear. The CDR3 totals 13 residues. Germline CDR1 and CDR2: SGHTA and FQGNSA. The V and J ends lost 1 base and 2 bases respectively, with 5 bases between them. CDR3 protein: CASSLDKNYGYTF. The CDR3 nucleotides are TGTGCCAGCAGCTTAGACAAAAACTATGGCTACACCTTC.

This clone turned up a few times. The chain employs TRBV29-1 and TRBJ2-1; 7 bases fit TRBD2. Trimming took 1 base from V and 9 from J; bases not matched to a gene: 6. This CDR3 comprises 13 residues. Germline CDR1 is SQVTM and CDR2 is ANQGSEA. CDR3 sequence (DNA): TGCAGCGTTGAAGTGGGAGGGTTGGGTGAGCAGTTCTTC. Its protein is CSVEVGGLGEQFF.

This clone was counted once. The chain couples TRBV15 to TRBJ2-1; 8 nucleotides agree with TRBD1. CDR3 length: 16 amino acids. The trim removed 4 bases at V and 0 bases at J, leaving 5 bases unmatched. The germline gives CDR1 LNHNV, CDR2 YYDKDF (reference sequence). Written as DNA, the CDR3 is TGTGCCACCAGCAAGCTCGGACAGGGCTCCTACAATGAGCAGTTCTTC. Translated: CATSKLGQGSYNEQFF.

Worth noting for this clone: Other DNA sequences in this sample translate to the same CDR3. This chain joins TRBV9 and TRBJ2-2; D not resolved. This CDR3 is 15 amino acids long. With 0 bases removed from V and 2 bases from J, the gap between germline ends came to 8 bases. The V gene's germline CDR1 is SGDLS and CDR2 YYNGEE. The CDR3, as DNA: TGTGCCAGCAGCGTAGGGGCTGGAAACACCGGGGAGCTGTTTTTT. It is translated as CASSVGAGNTGELFF.

This sequence joins TRBV6-5 and TRBJ1-1; D perhaps matches TRBD1 (5 bases). Germline values: CDR1 MNHEY, CDR2 SVGAGI. The CDR3 is 14 residues long. V lost 4 bases, J lost 4 bases, and 13 bases lay in between. CDR3 bases: TGTGCCAGCAGTTTTGAAGTGGGGGGCACTGAAGCTTTCTTT. Its translation: CASSFEVGGTEAFF.

This clone occurred a few times. CDR3 bases: TGTGCCAGCAGCGTAGGGGGATGGAGCTACCACCAAGAGACCCAGTACTTC. Amino acids: CASSVGGWSYHQETQYF. The V gene is TRBV9, the J gene TRBJ2-5; D uncertain. The CDR3 has 17 residues. Deletions cut 0 bases from V and 0 bases from J, with 15 bases between. Germline V gives CDR1 SGDLS, CDR2 YYNGEE.

This clone has more than one count but fewer than ten. As DNA, the CDR3 is TGCGCCAGCAGCTTCTCAGGTACAGATACGCAGTATTTT. This translates into CASSFSGTDTQYF. The chain couples TRBV5-1 to TRBJ2-3; D is uncertain. This CDR3 is built from 13 residues. In germline, CDR1 is SGHRS, CDR2 YFSETQ. Trimming shortened V by 2 bases and J by 3 bases, and 7 bases separated the two germline ends. The variable domain in full, completed from reference TRBV5-1 and TRBJ2-3, reads KAGVTQTPRYLIKTRGQQVTLSCSPISGHRSVSWYQQTPGQGLQFLFEYFSETQRNKGNFPGRFSGRQFSNSRSEMNVSTLELGDSALYLCASSFSGTDTQYFGPGTRLTVL.

This clone has a handful of counts. The rearrangement joins TRBV7-3 to TRBJ2-1; D is uncertain. The germline V gene encodes CDR1 SGHTA and CDR2 FQGTGA. Trimming took 2 bases from V and 0 from J, leaving 5 bases between them. The CDR3 has 14 residues. The CDR3 region has the DNA TGTGCCAGCAGCTTACTGAGCTCCTACAATGAGCAGTTCTTC. Its translation: CASSLLSSYNEQFF.

V gene TRBV6-1 combines with J gene TRBJ2-5; D uncertain. V was trimmed by 10 bases and J by 7 bases, leaving 16 bases between them. Germline CDR1 is MNHNS and CDR2 is SASEGT. CDR3 length equals 12 residues. The CDR3 DNA reads as TGTGCCACCAGAATAAGTATCGGGACCCAGTACTTC. Translation gives CATRISIGTQYF.

The gene calls are TRBV5-1 and TRBJ2-5; no firm D call. Trimming took off 1 base at V and 3 bases at J, with 7 bases between the two ends. Germline lookup yields CDR1 SGHRS and CDR2 YFSETQ. CDR3 size: 13 residues. The CDR3 reads CASSLPAKETQYF. CDR3 sequence (DNA): TGCGCCAGCAGCTTGCCGGCTAAAGAGACCCAGTACTTC.